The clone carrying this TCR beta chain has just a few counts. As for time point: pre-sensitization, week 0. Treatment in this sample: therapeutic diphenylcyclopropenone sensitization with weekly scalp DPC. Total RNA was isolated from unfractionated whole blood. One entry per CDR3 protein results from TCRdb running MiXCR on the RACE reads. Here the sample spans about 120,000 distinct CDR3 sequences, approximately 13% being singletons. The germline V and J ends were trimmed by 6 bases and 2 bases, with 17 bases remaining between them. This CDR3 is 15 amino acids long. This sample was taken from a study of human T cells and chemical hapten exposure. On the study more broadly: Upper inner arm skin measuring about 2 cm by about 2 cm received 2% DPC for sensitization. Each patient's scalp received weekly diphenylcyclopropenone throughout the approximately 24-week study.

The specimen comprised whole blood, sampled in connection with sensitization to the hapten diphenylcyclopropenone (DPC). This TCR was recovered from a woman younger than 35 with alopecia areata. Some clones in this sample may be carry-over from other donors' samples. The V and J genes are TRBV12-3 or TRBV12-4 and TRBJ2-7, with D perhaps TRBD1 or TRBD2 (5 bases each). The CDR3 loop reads CASSTEGTGPYEQYF. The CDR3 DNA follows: TGTGCCAGCAGCACCGAAGGGACGGGACCCTACGAGCAGTACTTC.